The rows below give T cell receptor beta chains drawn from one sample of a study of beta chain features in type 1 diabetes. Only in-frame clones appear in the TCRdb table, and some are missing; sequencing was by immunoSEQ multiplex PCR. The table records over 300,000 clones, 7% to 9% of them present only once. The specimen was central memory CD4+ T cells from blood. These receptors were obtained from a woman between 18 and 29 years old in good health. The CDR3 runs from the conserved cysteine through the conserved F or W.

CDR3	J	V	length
CSVEVWRLVLVQFF	TRBJ2-1	TRBV29-1	14
CASSRSGRGDNEQFF	TRBJ2-1	TRBV6-5	15
CASSQGSREIYNEQFF	TRBJ2-1	TRBV14	16
CASTSGTSYEQYF	TRBJ2-7	TRBV28	13
CASSLEIGTAIYEQYF	TRBJ2-7	TRBV7-2	16
CASSVQEANEQFF	TRBJ2-1	TRBV2	13
CASSPWVAGTYEQYF	TRBJ2-7	TRBV4-2	15
CASSYLRGREQYF	TRBJ2-7	TRBV27	13
CASSFQGRPYEQYF	TRBJ2-7	TRBV27	14
CASRLSSGNTIYF	TRBJ1-3	TRBV28	13
CSAQITGGSPLHF	TRBJ1-6	TRBV29-1	13
CASSPPMARSYEQYF	TRBJ2-7	TRBV7-9	15
CATSLAGGPYNEQFF	TRBJ2-1	TRBV7-2	15
CASSLGPRLEAFF	TRBJ1-1	TRBV5-6	13
CASSQGQVVDEQFF	TRBJ2-1	TRBV4-2	14
CATSRIEGASYEQYF	TRBJ2-7	TRBV15	15
CASSPPPSQKGYEQYF	TRBJ2-7	TRBV28	16
CAIRQEEGNTIYF	TRBJ1-3	TRBV10-3	13
CASSLVERVEQYF	TRBJ2-7	TRBV11-2	13
CASSLDRGSYNEQFF	TRBJ2-1	TRBV2	15
CASSPGQGAGPQHF	TRBJ1-5	TRBV6-5	14
CASSLAGLYTGELFF	TRBJ2-2	TRBV5-5	15
CASSRGGVAGGEQYF	TRBJ2-7	TRBV11-2	15
CASSSITGRNYNEQFF	TRBJ2-1	TRBV7-9	16
CASSPIVGEQYF	TRBJ2-7	TRBV18	12
CASSLDTGLNIQYF	TRBJ2-4	TRBV5-6	14
CASSGLWLGNYEQYF	TRBJ2-7	TRBV28	15
CASSQQAGTGMYEQYF	TRBJ2-7	TRBV5-4	16
CASSQRRITSGSRNEQFF	TRBJ2-1	TRBV14	18
CASSYLFRGTQYF	TRBJ2-3	TRBV7-9	13
CASSPPPGLADYNEQFF	TRBJ2-1	TRBV4-1	17
CASSLESYTEAFF	TRBJ1-1	TRBV5-4	13
CASSSNQNQPQHF	TRBJ1-5	TRBV5-4	13
CASSQEGQAGRKVNEQFF	TRBJ2-1	TRBV4-1	18
CSTRGGSHSNEQFF	TRBJ2-1	TRBV29-1	14
CASSLQGSRGGYTF	TRBJ1-2	TRBV7-6	14
CATSRVQMEQYF	TRBJ2-7	TRBV15	12
CASRIHWRTYEQYF	TRBJ2-7	TRBV28	14
CASSYSGQGNSYEQYF	TRBJ2-7	TRBV6-5	16
CASSLRTEYNEKLFF	TRBJ1-4	TRBV7-2	15
CASQKWGTDSYEQYF	TRBJ2-7	TRBV27	15
CSASSGQETQYF	TRBJ2-5	TRBV29-1	12
CASSRLGKRVYEQYF	TRBJ2-7	TRBV21-1	15
CASSLATGELFF	TRBJ2-2	TRBV11-3	12
CASSPAGTANVLTF	TRBJ2-6	TRBV28	14
CASSYGQGGSYEQYF	TRBJ2-7	TRBV6-5	15
CASSMTSGQETQYF	TRBJ2-5	TRBV2	14
CASSSPGAGANVLTF	TRBJ2-6	TRBV7-8	15
CASSYGQIPNQPQHF	TRBJ1-5	TRBV6-5	15
CASSDYGNTIYF	TRBJ1-3	TRBV28	12